The rows below give T cell receptor beta chains drawn from one sample of a study of blood T cell repertoires in COVID-19. This table comes from immunoSEQ multiplex PCR, and its TCRdb copy is limited to in-frame clones, with some not included. This sample has more than 60,000 clones, with approximately 85% found just once. Sequenced: peripheral blood. The receptor set was obtained from a human donor in a cohort sampled during active COVID-19. Both conserved end residues are part of each CDR3. The D gene is left open where the match is weak. Where a row states a size, it is once, few, many or the class of an expanded clone; other rows omit it.

d_call j_call v_call clone_size cdr3_aa cdr3_nt
TRBD1 TRBJ1-4 TRBV6-2/TRBV6-3 many CASSSIRDSVNEKLFF TGTGCCAGCAGTTCTATCCGGGACAGCGTAAATGAAAAACTGTTTTTT
NA TRBJ1-1 TRBV29-1 NA CSVAGRANTEAFF TGCAGCGTTGCGGGCAGGGCCAACACTGAAGCTTTCTTT
NA TRBJ2-5 TRBV11-3 few CASSSNRGGETQYF TGTGCCAGCAGCTCCAACAGGGGAGGAGAGACCCAGTACTTC
NA TRBJ2-3 TRBV5-4 NA CASSLDERPDTQYF TGTGCCAGCAGCTTGGATGAGCGGCCAGATACGCAGTATTTT
TRBD1 TRBJ2-2 TRBV4-1 NA CASSQDRGRRTGELFF TGCGCCAGCAGCCAAGACAGGGGGCGGAGGACCGGGGAGCTGTTTTTT
NA TRBJ2-7 TRBV7-9 once CASSLVGGPYEQYF TGTGCCAGCAGCTTAGTCGGGGGGCCCTACGAGCAGTACTTC
NA TRBJ1-2 TRBV12-3/TRBV12-4 NA CASTLGGSYGYTF TGTGCCAGCACTTTGGGGGGTAGCTATGGCTACACCTTC
TRBD1 TRBJ1-1 TRBV3-1/TRBV3-2 NA CASSQHLQGVEAFF TGTGCCAGCAGCCAACACTTACAGGGGGTTGAAGCTTTCTTT
TRBD1 TRBJ1-2 TRBV11-2 NA CASSLETGIYGYTF TGTGCCAGCAGCTTAGAGACAGGGATCTATGGCTACACCTTC
NA TRBJ2-7 TRBV7-2 once CASSAQGYEQYF TGTGCCAGCAGCGCACAGGGTTACGAGCAGTACTTC
TRBD2 TRBJ2-1 TRBV19 NA CASGGLAGSSYNEQFF TGTGCCAGTGGGGGACTAGCGGGGAGCTCCTACAATGAGCAGTTCTTC
NA TRBJ2-5 TRBV25-1 once CARDKGGGREETQYF TGTGCCAGGGATAAGGGGGGAGGGAGAGAAGAGACCCAGTACTTC
NA TRBJ1-6 TRBV7-2 few CASLPEKGRNSPLHF TGTGCCAGCCTTCCAGAAAAAGGCAGGAATTCACCCCTCCACTTT
TRBD1 TRBJ2-7 TRBV10-3 NA CAISDRGSSYEQYF TGTGCCATCAGTGACAGGGGGAGTTCCTACGAGCAGTACTTC
TRBD1 TRBJ1-3 TRBV11-2 NA CASSRDRVNGNTIYF TGTGCCAGCAGCCGGGACAGGGTCAACGGAAACACCATATATTTT
NA TRBJ1-1 TRBV7-9 NA CASSLEVGGSTEAFF TGTGCCAGCAGCTTAGAGGTCGGGGGGAGCACTGAAGCTTTCTTT
TRBD2 TRBJ2-7 TRBV18 NA CASSTTSGAVEQYF TGTGCCAGCTCAACGACTAGCGGGGCGGTTGAGCAGTACTTC
NA TRBJ1-2 TRBV19 once CASTPGSGNGYGYTF TGTGCCAGTACCCCCGGGTCTGGAAACGGCTATGGCTACACCTTC
NA TRBJ1-1 TRBV11-3 NA CASSLVGGMTEAFF TGTGCCAGCAGCTTAGTGGGAGGGATGACTGAAGCTTTCTTT
TRBD1 TRBJ2-7 TRBV10-3 once CAISGGQGNNYEQYF TGTGCCATCAGTGGGGGACAGGGGAATAACTACGAGCAGTACTTC
NA TRBJ1-2 TRBV15 NA CATSRVRAADGYTF TGTGCCACCAGCAGAGTGCGGGCAGCGGATGGCTACACCTTC
TRBD1 TRBJ1-1 TRBV13 NA CASSWRTGSGTEAFF TGTGCCAGCAGCTGGAGGACAGGCTCAGGGACTGAAGCTTTCTTT
TRBD2 TRBJ2-1 TRBV10-3 NA CAISEGTSGGNEQFF TGTGCCATCAGTGAAGGGACTAGCGGGGGGAATGAGCAGTTCTTC
NA TRBJ1-2 TRBV29-1 NA CSVAGYTF TGCAGCGTTGCGGGCTACACCTTC
TRBD1 TRBJ2-5 TRBV10-2 NA CASLQGVTETQYF TGCGCCAGTTTGCAGGGGGTTACAGAGACCCAGTACTTC
TRBD2 TRBJ2-1 TRBV7-3 NA CASSPRTSGGEQFF TGTGCCAGTTCCCCTCGGACTAGCGGGGGAGAGCAGTTCTTC
NA TRBJ1-3 TRBV6-5 NA CASTGRGGAGNTIYF TGTGCCAGCACTGGGAGGGGGGGGGCTGGCAACACCATATATTTT
TRBD2 TRBJ2-1 TRBV6-5 NA CASVWTSGGYNEQFF TGTGCCAGCGTGTGGACTAGCGGGGGTTACAATGAGCAGTTCTTC
TRBD2 TRBJ2-5 TRBV9 NA CASSRLAYQETQYF TGTGCCAGCAGCAGACTAGCGTATCAAGAGACCCAGTACTTC
NA TRBJ2-3 TRBV7-6 NA CASSQTGAREGDTQYF TGTGCCAGCAGCCAGACAGGGGCTAGGGAGGGAGATACGCAGTATTTT
TRBD1 TRBJ2-1 TRBV7-9 NA CASSSGQGRNNEQFF TGTGCCAGCAGCTCTGGACAGGGTCGTAACAATGAGCAGTTCTTC
NA TRBJ1-1 TRBV5-5 NA CASSPGPGGLDTEAFF TGTGCCAGCAGCCCCGGCCCCGGGGGTTTGGACACTGAAGCTTTCTTT
NA TRBJ2-7 TRBV2 once CASSVSGPYEQYF TGTGCCAGCAGTGTCTCAGGCCCCTACGAGCAGTACTTC
TRBD2 TRBJ2-7 TRBV9 NA CASSVGGGPTYEQYF TGTGCCAGCAGCGTCGGGGGGGGCCCCACCTACGAGCAGTACTTC
TRBD1 TRBJ1-2 TRBV14 NA CASSRPGQPSMNGYTF TGTGCCAGCAGCAGACCGGGACAGCCATCTATGAACGGCTACACCTTC
TRBD1 TRBJ2-1 TRBV3-1/TRBV3-2 NA CASSQQGAYNEQFF TGTGCCAGCAGCCAACAGGGGGCCTACAATGAGCAGTTCTTC
NA TRBJ2-7 TRBV11-1 NA CASSLGPASYEQYF TGTGCCAGCAGCTTAGGTCCCGCGTCCTACGAGCAGTACTTC
NA TRBJ1-5 TRBV12-3/TRBV12-4 NA CASRSGRTQPQHF TGTGCCAGCAGGAGCGGACGTACCCAGCCCCAGCATTTT
TRBD1 TRBJ2-7 TRBV2 NA CASDRQGRSEQYF TGTGCCAGCGATCGACAGGGGAGATCCGAGCAGTACTTC
TRBD1 TRBJ1-5 TRBV5-5 few CASSRETGGNQPQHF TGTGCCAGCAGCCGCGAGACAGGGGGCAATCAGCCCCAGCATTTT
TRBD1 TRBJ2-1 TRBV7-8 NA CASSLGGTVYNEQFF TGTGCCAGCAGCTTAGGGGGGACAGTCTACAATGAGCAGTTCTTC
NA TRBJ1-2 TRBV5-1 NA CASSVDIKLQGNYGYTF TGCGCCAGCAGCGTTGATATCAAGCTACAGGGTAACTATGGCTACACCTTC
TRBD1 TRBJ1-1 TRBV10-3 NA CAISESLVTGDVTEAFF TGTGCCATCAGTGAGTCTCTCGTAACAGGGGATGTCACTGAAGCTTTCTTT